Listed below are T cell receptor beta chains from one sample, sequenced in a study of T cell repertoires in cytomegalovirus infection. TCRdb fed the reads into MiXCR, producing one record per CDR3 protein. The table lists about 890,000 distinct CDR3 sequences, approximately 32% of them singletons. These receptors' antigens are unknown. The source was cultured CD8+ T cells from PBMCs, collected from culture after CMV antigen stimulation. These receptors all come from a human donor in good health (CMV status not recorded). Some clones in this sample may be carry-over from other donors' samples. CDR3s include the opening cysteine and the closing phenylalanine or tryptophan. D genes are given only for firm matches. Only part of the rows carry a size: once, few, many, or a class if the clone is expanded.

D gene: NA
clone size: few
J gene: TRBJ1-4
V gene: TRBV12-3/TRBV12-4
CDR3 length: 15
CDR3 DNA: TGTGCCAGCAGTTTCTTCGGTCACGCTAATGAAAAACTGTTTTTT
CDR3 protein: CASSFFGHANEKLFF

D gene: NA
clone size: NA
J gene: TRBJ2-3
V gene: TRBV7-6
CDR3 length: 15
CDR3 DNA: TGTGCCAGCAGCTCGAGCCCTCCTAGCACAGATACGCAGTATTTT
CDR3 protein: CASSSSPPSTDTQYF

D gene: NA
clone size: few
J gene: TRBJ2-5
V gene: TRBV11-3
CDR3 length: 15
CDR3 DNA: TGTGCCAGCAGCTTAGGGGGTGGGGACCGAGAGACCCAGTACTTC
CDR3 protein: CASSLGGGDRETQYF

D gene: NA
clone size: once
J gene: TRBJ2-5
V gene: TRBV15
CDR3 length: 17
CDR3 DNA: TGTGCCACCAGCAGAGATCACATGGGAATGTCCGGGGAGACCCAGTACTTC
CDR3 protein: CATSRDHMGMSGETQYF

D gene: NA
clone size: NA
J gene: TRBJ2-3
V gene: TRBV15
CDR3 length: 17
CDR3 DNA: TGTGCCACCAGCAGAGTAGGGGGGGGGGCCGGCACAGATACGCAGTATTTT
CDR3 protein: CATSRVGGGAGTDTQYF

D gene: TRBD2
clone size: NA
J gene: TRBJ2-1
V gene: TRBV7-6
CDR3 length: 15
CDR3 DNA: TGTGCCAACAGCCCCCAACCGGGACTAGGGCTTGAGCAGTTCTTC
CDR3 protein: CANSPQPGLGLEQFF

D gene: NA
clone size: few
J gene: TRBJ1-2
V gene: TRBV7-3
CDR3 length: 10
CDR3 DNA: TGTGCCACCCGCGTCTATGGCTACACCTTC
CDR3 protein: CATRVYGYTF

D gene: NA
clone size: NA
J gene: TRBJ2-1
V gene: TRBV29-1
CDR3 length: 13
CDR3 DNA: TGCAGCGTAGAAGGTGGCACGATCAATGAGCAGTTCTTC
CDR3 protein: CSVEGGTINEQFF

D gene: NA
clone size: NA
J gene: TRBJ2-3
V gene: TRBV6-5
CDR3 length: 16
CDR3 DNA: TGTGCCAGCAGATATACAATAGCGTTCCCCCCAGATACGCAGTATTTT
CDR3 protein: CASRYTIAFPPDTQYF

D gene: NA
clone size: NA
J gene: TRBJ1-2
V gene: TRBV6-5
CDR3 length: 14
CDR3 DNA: TGTGCCAGCAGTTACCGACCTGCTCCATATGGCTACACCTTC
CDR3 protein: CASSYRPAPYGYTF

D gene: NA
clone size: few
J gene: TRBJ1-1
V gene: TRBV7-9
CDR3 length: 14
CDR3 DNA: TGTGCCAGCAGCCCAGGGGTATGGGACACTGAAGCTTTCTTT
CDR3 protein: CASSPGVWDTEAFF

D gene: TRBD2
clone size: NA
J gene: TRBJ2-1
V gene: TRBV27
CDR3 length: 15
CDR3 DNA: TGTGCCAGCAGTTTACTCAGCGGGGAAGACAATGAGCAGTTCTTC
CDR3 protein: CASSLLSGEDNEQFF

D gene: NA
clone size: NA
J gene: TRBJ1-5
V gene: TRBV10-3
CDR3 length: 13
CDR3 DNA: TGTGCCATCAGTGACAGGGTTAATCAGCCCCAGCATTTT
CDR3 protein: CAISDRVNQPQHF

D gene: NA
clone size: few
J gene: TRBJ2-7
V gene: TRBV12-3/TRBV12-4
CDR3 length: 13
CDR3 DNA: TGTGCCAGCAGTTGGGAGTCTTCCTACGAGCAGTACTTC
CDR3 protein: CASSWESSYEQYF

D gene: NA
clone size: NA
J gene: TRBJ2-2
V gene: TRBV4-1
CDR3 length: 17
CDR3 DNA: TGCGCCAGCAGCCCCCTACCTGGCGGGGAGAACACCGGGGAGCTGTTTTTT
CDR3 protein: CASSPLPGGENTGELFF

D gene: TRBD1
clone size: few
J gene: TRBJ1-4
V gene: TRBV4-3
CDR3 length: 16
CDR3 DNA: TGCGCCAGCAGCCAAGAGGACAGGGCTTTCAATGAAAAACTGTTTTTT
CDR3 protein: CASSQEDRAFNEKLFF

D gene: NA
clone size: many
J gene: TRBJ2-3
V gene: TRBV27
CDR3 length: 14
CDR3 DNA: TGTGCCAGCAGTTTCGAGGACGGCACAGATACGCAGTATTTT
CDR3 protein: CASSFEDGTDTQYF

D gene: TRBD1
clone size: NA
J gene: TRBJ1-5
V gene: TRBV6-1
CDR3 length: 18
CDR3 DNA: TGTGCCAGCAGTGAAGCGGGCGCCCGGGACAGGGAAAATCAGCCCCAGCATTTT
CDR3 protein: CASSEAGARDRENQPQHF

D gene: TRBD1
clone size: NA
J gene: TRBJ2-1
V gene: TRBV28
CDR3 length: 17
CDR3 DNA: TGTGCCAGCAGCCCAGCTACCGGGACAGGCCGATACAATGAGCAGTTCTTC
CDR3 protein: CASSPATGTGRYNEQFF

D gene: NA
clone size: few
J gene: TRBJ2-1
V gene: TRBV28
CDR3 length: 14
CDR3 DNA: TGTGCCAGCAGTAGGGTTGTGGTCCACAATGAGCAGTTCTTC
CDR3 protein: CASSRVVVHNEQFF

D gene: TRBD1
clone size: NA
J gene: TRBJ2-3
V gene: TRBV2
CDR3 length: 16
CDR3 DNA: TGTGCCAGCAGAACTTATCAGGGGGTACGCACAGATACGCAGTATTTT
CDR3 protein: CASRTYQGVRTDTQYF

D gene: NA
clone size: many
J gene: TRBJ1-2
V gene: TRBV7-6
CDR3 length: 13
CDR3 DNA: TGTGCCAGCAGCTTCGGAGGGGTATACGGCTACACCTTC
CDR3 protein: CASSFGGVYGYTF

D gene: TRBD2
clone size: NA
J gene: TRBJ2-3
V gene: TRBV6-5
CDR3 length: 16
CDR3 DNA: TGTGCCAGCAGTTGGGGCGGGGGGTACCCCACAGATACGCAGTATTTT
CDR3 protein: CASSWGGGYPTDTQYF

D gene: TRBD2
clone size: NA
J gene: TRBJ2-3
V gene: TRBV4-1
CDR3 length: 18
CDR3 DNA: TGCGCCAGCAGCGTATCCTCTAGCGGGGGCCCCCCCACAGATACGCAGTATTTT
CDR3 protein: CASSVSSSGGPPTDTQYF

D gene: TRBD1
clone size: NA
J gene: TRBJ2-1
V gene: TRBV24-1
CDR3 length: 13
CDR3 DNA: TGTGCAACCGGGACAGGGGGTAATTATGAGCAGTTCTTC
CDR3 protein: CATGTGGNYEQFF

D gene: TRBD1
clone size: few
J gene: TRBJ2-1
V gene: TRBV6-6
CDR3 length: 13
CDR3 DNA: TGTGCCAGCAGTTACTCACAGGGGGCTGGGCAGTTCTTC
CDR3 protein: CASSYSQGAGQFF

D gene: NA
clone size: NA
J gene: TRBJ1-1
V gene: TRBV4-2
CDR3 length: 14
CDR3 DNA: TGTGCCAGCAGCCAAGAGAGAGACCCGGAGAAGGCTTTCTTT
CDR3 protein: CASSQERDPEKAFF

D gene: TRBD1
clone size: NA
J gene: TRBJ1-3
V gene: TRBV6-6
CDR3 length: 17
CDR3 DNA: TGTGCCAGCAGTTACTCCCCCGGACAGGTCTCTGGAAACACCATATATTTT
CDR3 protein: CASSYSPGQVSGNTIYF

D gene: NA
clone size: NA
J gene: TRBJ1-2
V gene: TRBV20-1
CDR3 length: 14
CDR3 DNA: TGCAGTGCTAGAGATAGAGACAGGCGACTAGGCTACACCTTC
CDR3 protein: CSARDRDRRLGYTF

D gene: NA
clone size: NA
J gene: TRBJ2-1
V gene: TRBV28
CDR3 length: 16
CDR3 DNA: TGTGCCAGCAGACCCTGGAACCGGGACAATAGTAATGAGCAGTTCTTC
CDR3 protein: CASRPWNRDNSNEQFF

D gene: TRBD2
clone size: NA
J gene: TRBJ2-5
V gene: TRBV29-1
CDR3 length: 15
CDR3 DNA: TGCAGCGTTGAAGCGACTAGCGGGGGGGATGAGACCCAGTACTTC
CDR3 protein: CSVEATSGGDETQYF

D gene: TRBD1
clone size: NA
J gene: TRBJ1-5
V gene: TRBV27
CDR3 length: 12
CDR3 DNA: TGTGCCAGCGGACAGGGGGCTCAGCCCCAGCATTTT
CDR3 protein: CASGQGAQPQHF

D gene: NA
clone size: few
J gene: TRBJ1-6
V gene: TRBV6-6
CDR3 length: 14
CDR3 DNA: TGTGCCAGCAGTGGGCGTTCCTATAATTCACCCCTCCACTTT
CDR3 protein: CASSGRSYNSPLHF

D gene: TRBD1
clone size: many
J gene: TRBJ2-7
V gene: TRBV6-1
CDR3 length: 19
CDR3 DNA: TGTGCCAGCAGTGGACCCGGGACAGGGGGCTTGGGAACCGTCTACGAGCAGTACTTC
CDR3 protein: CASSGPGTGGLGTVYEQYF

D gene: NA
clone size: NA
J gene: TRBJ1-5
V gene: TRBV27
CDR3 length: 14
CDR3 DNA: TGTGCCAGCAGTTTCACAGGGATCACTCAGCCCCAGCATTTT
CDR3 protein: CASSFTGITQPQHF

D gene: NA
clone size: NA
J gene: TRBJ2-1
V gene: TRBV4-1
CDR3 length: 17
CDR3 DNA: TGCGCCAGCAGCCGAAGTAGGGGAGTGAGCTCCTACAATGAGCAGTTCTTC
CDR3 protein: CASSRSRGVSSYNEQFF

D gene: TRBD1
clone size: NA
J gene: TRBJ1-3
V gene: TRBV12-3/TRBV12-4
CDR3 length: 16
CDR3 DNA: TGTGCCAGCAGTTTACTGGGACAGGGGGCAGGAAACACCATATATTTT
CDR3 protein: CASSLLGQGAGNTIYF

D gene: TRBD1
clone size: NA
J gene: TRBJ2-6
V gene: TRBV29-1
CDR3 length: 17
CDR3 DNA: TGCAGCGTTAATGGGTTACAGGGGGCGTCTGGGGCCAACGTCCTGACTTTC
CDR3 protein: CSVNGLQGASGANVLTF

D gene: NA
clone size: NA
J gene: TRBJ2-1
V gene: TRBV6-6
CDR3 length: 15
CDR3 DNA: TGTGCCAGCAGTCACCTCGGGGGCTCCTACAATGAGCAGTTCTTC
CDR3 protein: CASSHLGGSYNEQFF

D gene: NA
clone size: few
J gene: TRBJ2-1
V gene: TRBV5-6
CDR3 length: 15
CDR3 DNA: TGTGCCAGCCTTGGGGGAGGCGCACCCTACAATGAGCAGTTCTTC
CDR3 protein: CASLGGGAPYNEQFF

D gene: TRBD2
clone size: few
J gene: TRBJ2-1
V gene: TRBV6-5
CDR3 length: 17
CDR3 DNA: TGTGCCAGCAGTTACTCGGCGGGGGGGCCTGGATACAATGAGCAGTTCTTC
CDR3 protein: CASSYSAGGPGYNEQFF

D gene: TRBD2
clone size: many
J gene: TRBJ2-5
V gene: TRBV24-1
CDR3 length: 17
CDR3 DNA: TGTGCCACCAGTGACCGGGCTAGCGGGGGGGCCCTGGAGACCCAGTACTTC
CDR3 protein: CATSDRASGGALETQYF

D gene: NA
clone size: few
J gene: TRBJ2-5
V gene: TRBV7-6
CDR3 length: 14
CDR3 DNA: TGTGCCAGCAGCTTAGAGGGGGAGGTAGAGACCCAGTACTTC
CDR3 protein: CASSLEGEVETQYF

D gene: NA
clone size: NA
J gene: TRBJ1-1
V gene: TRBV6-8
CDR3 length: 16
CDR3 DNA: TGTGCCAACATCGACCCAGGGGAATCACGGACCCCTGAAGCTTTCTTT
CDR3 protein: CANIDPGESRTPEAFF

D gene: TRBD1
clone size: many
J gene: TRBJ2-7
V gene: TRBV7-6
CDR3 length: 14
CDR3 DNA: TGTGCCAGCAGCGATAGGGACAGCTCCTACGAGCAGTACTTC
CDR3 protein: CASSDRDSSYEQYF

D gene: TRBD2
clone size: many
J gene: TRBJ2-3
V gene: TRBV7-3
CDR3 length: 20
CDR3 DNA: TGTGCCAGCAGCCCCGGGACTAGCGGGGGAGCCCCCCCTGGCACAGATACGCAGTATTTT
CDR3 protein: CASSPGTSGGAPPGTDTQYF

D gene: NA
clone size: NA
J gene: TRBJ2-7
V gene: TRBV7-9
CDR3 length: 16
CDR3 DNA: TGTGCCAGCGCGGGACTATCCAGGGGGGGCGTCTACGAGCAGTACTTC
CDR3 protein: CASAGLSRGGVYEQYF